Sequencing of this T cell receptor (beta chain) was carried out in a study of T cells in Graves' hyperthyroidism and ophthalmopathy. RNA transcripts yielded amplified TCR beta CDR3 regions. In the first-round RT-PCR of the TCR CDR3, the HTBI primer set was used. TCRdb fed the multiplex PCR reads into MiXCR, producing one record per CDR3 protein. Here the sample spans under 400,000 distinct CDR3 sequences, about 15% being singletons. This clonotype was picked up many times. Sequencing was done on a sample of blood. The source is a woman aged 55 to 70 with Graves' hyperthyroidism.

The CDR3 nucleotides are TGCGCCAGCAGCTTTGGCAGCGGGATGAATGAGCAGTTCTTC. Its protein product is CASSFGSGMNEQFF. V and J are TRBV5-1 and TRBJ2-1, with TRBD2 identical over 7 bases. The CDR3 has 14 residues. Germline V gene data show CDR1 as SGHRS and CDR2 as YFSETQ. V dropped 2 bases and J dropped 7; count of bases not matched to a gene: 6. The full variable domain, in which reference TRBV5-1 and TRBJ2-1 provide the parts outside the CDR3, is KAGVTQTPRYLIKTRGQQVTLSCSPISGHRSVSWYQQTPGQGLQFLFEYFSETQRNKGNFPGRFSGRQFSNSRSEMNVSTLELGDSALYLCASSFGSGMNEQFFGPGTRLTVL.